This T cell receptor (beta chain) was profiled in a study of Tregs in tolerant kidney transplant recipients. Study-wide context: A 3-day belatacept mixed lymphocyte reaction, sometimes plus 5-day graft donor restimulation, preceded CD4+CD25+CD127- sorting. Antibodies separated recipient from donor cells. Points from the study as a whole: Activated donor B cell expansion appeared to reveal the most relevant donor-specific TCRbeta repertoire.

A word on this clone: Its antigen is unknown.

Profiled with immunoSEQ multiplex PCR; TCRdb holds only in-frame clones, not every one. This sample yields about 21,000 clones, of which 65% are seen a single time; roughly 3.5% belongs to the top ten. The CDR3 length is 15 residues. Germline assignment: CDR1 SGHRS and CDR2 YFSETQ. Trimming at V came to 3 bases and at J to 4 bases, leaving 6 bases not matched to a gene. The receptor comes from a human donor in good health. Sequences were obtained from Tregs from blood cultured with allogeneic cells. The chain joins TRBV5-1 to TRBJ1-5; 8 bases line up with TRBD1. The CDR3 nucleotides read TGCGCCAGCAGCTGGGGGACAGGCCTGAATCAGCCCCAGCATTTT. Amino acid sequence: CASSWGTGLNQPQHF.